The 22 T cell receptor beta chains below were found in one sample sequenced in a study of cytomegalovirus exposure and HLA in healthy donors. Primers: 60 Vbeta forward and 13 Jbeta reverse. TCRdb's copy holds only in-frame clones and misses some; the assay was immunoSEQ multiplex PCR. The sample shows roughly 120,000 clones, 75% to 85% of them seen only once. Material for sequencing was PBMCs. The receptor set was obtained from a male donor in good health and CMV-seronegative.

The V gene is TRBV19, the J gene TRBJ2-7; TRBD2 matches 11 bases. CDR1 is LNHDA, CDR2 SQIVND, per germline (reference sequence). CDR3 size: 15 residues. The junction had 6 bases not matched to a gene; V was cut back by 4 bases and J by 4 bases. CDR3 in amino acids: CASSSITSGSYEQYF. As DNA, the CDR3 is TGTGCCAGTAGTAGTATCACTAGCGGGAGTTACGAGCAGTACTTC. Based on the CDR3 plus reference TRBV19 and TRBJ2-7, the full variable domain is DGGITQSPKYLFRKEGQNVTLSCEQNLNHDAMYWYRQDPGQGLRLIYYSQIVNDFQKGDIAEGYSVSREKKESFPLTVTSAQKNPTAFYLCASSSITSGSYEQYFGPGTRLTVT.

The chain's CDR3 is CASSEAQGSTEAFF. CDR3 coding DNA: TGTGCCAGCAGTGAAGCGCAGGGGAGCACTGAAGCTTTCTTT. The chain joins TRBV6-1 to TRBJ1-1; a weak D match, TRBD1 (6 bases). CDR1 is MNHNS, CDR2 SASEGT, per germline. CDR3 length equals 14 residues. The germline V and J ends were trimmed by 0 bases and 4 bases, with 9 bases remaining between them.

The chain couples TRBV4-1 to TRBJ2-2; a weak D match, TRBD1 (7 bases). V was cut by 1 base and J by 3 bases, with 21 bases left in between. This CDR3 region has 19 residues. The germline V gene encodes CDR1 MGHRA and CDR2 YSYEKL. CDR3 loop: CASSQVYTGVGGDTGELFF. The CDR3 region has the DNA TGCGCCAGCAGCCAAGTCTATACAGGGGTAGGAGGGGACACCGGGGAGCTGTTTTTT.

This sequence joins TRBV13 and TRBJ2-3; D call uncertain. Deletions cut 5 bases from V and 4 bases from J, with 10 bases between. CDR1 PRHDT and CDR2 FYEKMQ come from the germline V gene (reference sequence). This CDR3 has 13 amino acids. The CDR3 bases are TGTGCCAGCAGCCCCTACCGAGCAGATACGCAGTATTTT. It encodes CASSPYRADTQYF.

This chain links TRBV30 with TRBJ2-2; D ambiguous. CDR3 length: 14 amino acids. Germline lookup yields CDR1 GTSNPN and CDR2 SVGIG (reference sequence). Trimming removed 0 bases from V and 0 bases from J, with 5 bases in between. Here the CDR3 reads CAWSVQPNTGELFF. The CDR3 DNA sequence: TGTGCCTGGAGTGTACAGCCGAACACCGGGGAGCTGTTTTTT.

This clone was seen just once. The V call is TRBV6-4, the J call TRBJ1-6; weak D call: TRBD1 (6 bases). CDR1 and CDR2 (germline): MRHNA, SNTAGT. The CDR3 contains 16 residues. V lost 2 bases and J 7 bases, leaving 15 bases between the germline ends. CDR3 in amino acids: CASSDGPGVGNSPLHF. The CDR3, as DNA: TGTGCCAGCAGTGACGGGCCAGGGGTAGGCAATTCACCCCTCCACTTT.

The sample holds a few counts of this clone. The chain joins TRBV19 to TRBJ1-1; unclear D gene. V was clipped by 2 bases and J by 3 bases, with 10 bases between them. CDR1 and CDR2 (germline): LNHDA, SQIVND (reference sequence). CDR3 length equals 14 residues. In DNA, the CDR3 is TGTGCCAGTAGTATATCGGGTCCGGACACTGAAGCTTTCTTT. Protein product: CASSISGPDTEAFF.

The rearrangement joins TRBV11-2 to TRBJ2-5; D unclear. Germline loops: CDR1 SGHAT, CDR2 FQNNGV. Trimming took off 2 bases at V and 1 base at J, with 20 bases between the two ends. The CDR3 spans 18 residues. DNA of the CDR3: TGTGCCAGCAGCTTACGGTTGCTGGCACAGAACTTCCAAGAGACCCAGTACTTC. Translating gives CASSLRLLAQNFQETQYF.

The chain has TRBV7-8 and TRBJ2-2, with D unresolved. This CDR3 has 16 residues. V shed 2 bases and J shed 0 bases, with 10 bases lying between them. Per the germline V gene, CDR1 is SGHVS and CDR2 is FQNEAQ. CDR3 sequence reads: CASSLYATSNTGELFF. In DNA, the CDR3 is TGTGCCAGCAGCTTATATGCTACCTCGAACACCGGGGAGCTGTTTTTT.

This rearrangement joins TRBV7-8 to TRBJ2-1, with 8 positions matching TRBD2. J was trimmed by 2 bases and V by 2 bases; bases with no gene match: 14. Per the germline V gene, CDR1 is SGHVS and CDR2 is FQNEAQ. The CDR3 spans 19 residues. CDR3 sequence: CASSLTVETGTRTYNEQFF. CDR3 coding DNA: TGTGCCAGCAGCTTAACGGTCGAGACCGGGACTAGAACCTACAATGAGCAGTTCTTC.

The chain is built from TRBV11-2 and TRBJ1-4, with 8 nucleotides matching TRBD1. Unmatched junction bases numbered 10, after V lost 0 bases and J lost 7 bases. This CDR3 spans 17 amino acids. Germline loops: CDR1 SGHAT, CDR2 FQNNGV. The CDR3, as DNA: TGTGCCAGCAGCTTAGAGGGCCGGACAGGGAGGGGTGAAAAACTGTTTTTT. It yields the protein CASSLEGRTGRGEKLFF.

This clone was counted once. This chain joins TRBV13 and TRBJ2-1, with 11 bases that match TRBD2. The CDR3 has 19 residues. V gave up 4 bases and J gave up 0 bases; unmatched junction bases: 11. Germline CDR1 reads PRHDT; CDR2 reads FYEKMQ (reference sequence). The DNA for the CDR3 is TGTGCCAGCAGCTCCGGTGGGACTAGCGGTAAAAGCTCCTACAATGAGCAGTTCTTC. This encodes CASSSGGTSGKSSYNEQFF.

The table lists this clone with a few counts. The CDR3 is CASSFGPGQGMYEQYF. The CDR3 nucleotides are TGTGCCAGCAGTTTTGGGCCGGGACAGGGGATGTACGAGCAGTACTTC. The rearrangement uses TRBV6-6 and TRBJ2-7, with 10 bases matching TRBD1. The CDR3 has 16 residues. The germline CDR1 and CDR2 sequences are MNHNY and SVGAGI (reference sequence). J gave up 4 bases and V 4 bases, and 10 bases lay outside the gene matches.

This clone is a singleton in its sample. This chain connects TRBV5-1 to TRBJ2-5; TRBD1 matches at 9 bases. The J call may be mistaken, given a closer DNA end match to TRBJ2-7. The germline gives CDR1 SGHRS, CDR2 YFSETQ. The CDR3 spans 14 residues. The CDR3 DNA sequence: TGCGCCAGCAGCCGGGAAGGGACAGGGTACGAGCAGTACTTC. The encoded protein is CASSREGTGYEQYF.

The sample holds a few counts of this clone. The V and J genes are TRBV27 and TRBJ2-7; a possible D gene is TRBD1 (6 bases). The CDR3 loop spans 14 amino acids. Germline loops: CDR1 MNHEY, CDR2 SMNVEV (reference sequence). V was cut by 5 bases and J by 2 bases, with 13 bases left in between. The CDR3 loop reads CASSPGDTPYEQYF. DNA for the CDR3: TGTGCCAGCAGTCCCGGGGACACTCCCTACGAGCAGTACTTC.

The chain has TRBV18 and TRBJ2-1; 14 bases line up with TRBD2. Germline V CDR1 and CDR2: KGHSH, LQKENI. The CDR3 is 15 amino acids. The J segment lost 10 bases and the V segment lost 5 bases, leaving 7 bases of the junction unmatched. The CDR3 sequence: CASSSGLAGALEQFF. DNA of the CDR3: TGTGCCAGCTCATCGGGACTAGCGGGGGCCTTAGAGCAGTTCTTC.

The chain combines TRBV6-5 with TRBJ1-5, with D maybe TRBD1 (5 bases). This CDR3 spans 14 amino acids. V lost 0 bases, J lost 4 bases, and 7 bases lay in between. Per germline, CDR1 MNHEY and CDR2 SVGAGI. The chain's CDR3 is CASSYSGGNQPQHF. CDR3 in DNA: TGTGCCAGCAGTTACTCCGGGGGGAATCAGCCCCAGCATTTT.

This clone has a single count. This chain links TRBV30 with TRBJ1-1, with TRBD1 as a possible D gene (5 bases). V dropped 4 bases and J dropped 3 bases, with 9 bases sitting between them. The CDR3 consists of 12 residues. Germline CDR1 and CDR2: GTSNPN and SVGIG (reference sequence). The CDR3 nucleotides read TGTGCCTGGAAGGCAGGGTACACTGAAGCTTTCTTT. It yields the protein CAWKAGYTEAFF.

The genes are TRBV19 and TRBJ1-6; unclear D gene. The V gene lost 4 bases and the J gene lost 9 bases, with 10 bases spanning the gap. The CDR3 sequence is 13 residues long. The V gene's germline CDR1 is LNHDA and CDR2 SQIVND (reference sequence). The CDR3 nucleotides read TGTGCCAGTAGTAAGGAGAGGTTTTCACCCCTCCACTTT. This codes for CASSKERFSPLHF. Complete variable domain (other parts from reference TRBV19 and TRBJ1-6): DGGITQSPKYLFRKEGQNVTLSCEQNLNHDAMYWYRQDPGQGLRLIYYSQIVNDFQKGDIAEGYSVSREKKESFPLTVTSAQKNPTAFYLCASSKERFSPLHFGNGTRLTVT.

J is TRBJ2-2 and V is TRBV5-1; 9 bases match TRBD1. V lost 4 bases to trimming and J lost 5 bases; unmatched junction nucleotides: 0. Germline-derived CDR1 and CDR2 are SGHRS and YFSETQ. The CDR3 has 13 amino acids. CDR3 in amino acids: CASSGQGTGELFF. The CDR3 nucleotides are TGCGCCAGCAGCGGACAGGGGACCGGGGAGCTGTTTTTT.

The chain has TRBV6-1 and TRBJ2-2; possibly TRBD2 for D (6 bases). The ends were cut back, 4 bases at V and 3 bases at J, with 12 bases in the middle. The CDR3 covers 15 residues. Germline values: CDR1 MNHNS, CDR2 SASEGT. The CDR3 is CASSGTAGDTGELFF. The CDR3 DNA sequence: TGTGCCAGCAGTGGTACAGCGGGTGACACCGGGGAGCTGTTTTTT.

J is TRBJ2-7 and V is TRBV21-1; TRBD2, the table's D call, was not compared with the DNA. TRBV21-1 is deemed a pseudogene. This CDR3 is built from 14 residues. The CDR3 DNA sequence: TGTGCCAGCAGCAAAGAGGGCGGGAACTACGAGCAGTACTTC. It specifies CASSKEGGNYEQYF.